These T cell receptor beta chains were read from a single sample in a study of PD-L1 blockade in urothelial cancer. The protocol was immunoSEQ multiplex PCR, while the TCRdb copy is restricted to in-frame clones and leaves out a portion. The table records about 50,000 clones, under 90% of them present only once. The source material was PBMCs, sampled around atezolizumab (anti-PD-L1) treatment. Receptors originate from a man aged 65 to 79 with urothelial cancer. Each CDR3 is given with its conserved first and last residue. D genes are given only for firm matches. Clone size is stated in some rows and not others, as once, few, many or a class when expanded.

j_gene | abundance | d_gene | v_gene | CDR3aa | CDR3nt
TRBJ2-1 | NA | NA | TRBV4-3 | CASSQGFRDYNEQFF | TGCGCCAGCAGCCAAGGATTCCGGGACTACAATGAGCAGTTCTTC
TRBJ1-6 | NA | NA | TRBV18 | CASSPVAGVANSPLHF | TGTGCCAGCTCACCAGTGGCAGGGGTAGCTAATTCACCCCTCCACTTT
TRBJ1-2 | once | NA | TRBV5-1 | CASADRDLRTF | TGCGCCAGCGCCGACCGGGATTTGCGCACCTTC
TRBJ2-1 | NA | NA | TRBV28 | CASKVAGARNEQFF | TGTGCCAGCAAAGTCGCGGGGGCTAGGAATGAGCAGTTCTTC
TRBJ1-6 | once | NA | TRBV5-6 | CASFKGPSPLHF | TGTGCCAGCTTCAAGGGGCCTTCACCCCTCCACTTT
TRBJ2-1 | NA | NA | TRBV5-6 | CASSFGGTGEQFF | TGTGCCAGCAGCTTTGGGGGCACCGGTGAGCAGTTCTTC
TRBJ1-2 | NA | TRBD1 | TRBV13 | CASSSRARQGVSYGYTF | TGTGCCAGCAGCTCCAGGGCACGACAGGGGGTAAGCTATGGCTACACCTTC
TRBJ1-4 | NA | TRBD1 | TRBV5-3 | CARSLCVGAGTGNEKLFF | TGTGCCAGAAGCTTGTGTGTGGGGGCCGGGACAGGGAATGAAAAACTGTTTTTT
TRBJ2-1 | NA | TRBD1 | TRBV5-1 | CASSLVGTGLNEQFF | TGCGCCAGCAGCTTGGTCGGGACAGGGCTAAATGAGCAGTTCTTC
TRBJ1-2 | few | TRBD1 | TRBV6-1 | CASSASTGGAANYGYTF | TGTGCCAGCAGTGCGTCGACAGGGGGCGCGGCTAACTATGGCTACACCTTC
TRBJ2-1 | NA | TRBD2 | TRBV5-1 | CASSPMAGAGGEGEQFF | TGCGCCAGCAGCCCTATGGCGGGAGCGGGAGGAGAGGGTGAGCAGTTCTTC
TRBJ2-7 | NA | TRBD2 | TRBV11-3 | CASSPNSASGYEQYF | TGTGCCAGCAGCCCTAACTCGGCTAGCGGATACGAGCAGTACTTC
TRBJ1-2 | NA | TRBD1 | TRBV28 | CASNDGQDYGYTF | TGTGCCAGCAATGATGGACAGGATTATGGCTACACCTTC
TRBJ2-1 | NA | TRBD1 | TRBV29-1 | CSLGRWTGDSNEQFF | TGCAGCCTCGGGCGATGGACAGGGGACTCCAATGAGCAGTTCTTC
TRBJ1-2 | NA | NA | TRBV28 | CASTRSPGYGYTF | TGTGCCAGCACCCGAAGCCCCGGGTATGGCTACACCTTC
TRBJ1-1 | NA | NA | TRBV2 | CASIGGVNTEAFF | TGTGCCAGCATAGGGGGGGTGAACACTGAAGCTTTCTTT
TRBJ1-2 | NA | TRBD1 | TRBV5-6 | CASSLDPTGSYGYTF | TGTGCCAGCAGCTTGGATCCGACAGGGTCGTATGGCTACACCTTC
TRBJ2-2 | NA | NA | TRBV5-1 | CASSLVQSGTGELFF | TGCGCCAGCAGCTTGGTTCAATCGGGCACCGGGGAGCTGTTTTTT
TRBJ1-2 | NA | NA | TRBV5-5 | CASSPRFQGSGGYTF | TGTGCCAGCAGCCCCAGGTTCCAGGGTAGTGGTGGCTACACCTTC
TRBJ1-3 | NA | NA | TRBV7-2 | CASSSQLSGNTIYF | TGTGCCAGCAGCTCCCAACTTTCTGGAAACACCATATATTTT
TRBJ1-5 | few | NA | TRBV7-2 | CASSKPGDQPQHF | TGTGCCAGCAGCAAACCAGGGGATCAGCCCCAGCATTTT
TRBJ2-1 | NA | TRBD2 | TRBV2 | CASGSSGTSGDEQFF | TGTGCCAGCGGCAGTTCCGGGACTAGCGGCGATGAGCAGTTCTTC
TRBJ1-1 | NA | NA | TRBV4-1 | CASSQGMNTEAFF | TGCGCCAGCAGTCAGGGTATGAACACTGAAGCTTTCTTT
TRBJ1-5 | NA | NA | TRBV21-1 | CASSRGGTVQDQPQHF | TGTGCCAGCAGCAGGGGGGGGACGGTTCAAGATCAGCCCCAGCATTTT
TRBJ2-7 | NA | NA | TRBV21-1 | CASSKGGGRIPYEQYF | TGTGCCAGCAGCAAAGGCGGGGGGCGGATTCCCTACGAGCAGTACTTC
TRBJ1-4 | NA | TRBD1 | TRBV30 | CAWSRDRGNEKLFF | TGTGCCTGGAGTCGGGACAGGGGAAATGAAAAACTGTTTTTT
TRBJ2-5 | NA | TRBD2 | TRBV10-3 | CAISGTSGKETQYF | TGTGCCATCAGTGGAACTAGCGGAAAAGAGACCCAGTACTTC
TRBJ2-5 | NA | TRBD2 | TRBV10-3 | CAIRPGGGLPLEETQYF | TGTGCCATCCGGCCCGGGGGGGGACTCCCTTTAGAGGAGACCCAGTACTTC
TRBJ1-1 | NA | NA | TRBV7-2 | CASSFREGRTTEAFF | TGTGCCAGCAGCTTTCGGGAGGGCAGGACTACTGAAGCTTTCTTT
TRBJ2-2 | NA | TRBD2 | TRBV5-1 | CASSLLAGGPGELFF | TGCGCCAGCAGCTTGCTAGCGGGAGGACCCGGGGAGCTGTTTTTT
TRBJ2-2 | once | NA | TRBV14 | CASSQIGTGELFF | TGTGCCAGCAGCCAAATCGGCACCGGGGAGCTGTTTTTT
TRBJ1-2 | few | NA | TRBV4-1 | CASRPQGEDYGYTF | TGCGCCAGCAGACCACAGGGAGAAGACTATGGCTACACCTTC
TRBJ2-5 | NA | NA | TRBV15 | CATSRLKETQYF | TGTGCCACCAGCAGGTTAAAAGAGACCCAGTACTTC
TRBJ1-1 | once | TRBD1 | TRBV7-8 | CASSLVTGVNTEAFF | TGTGCCAGCAGCTTAGTAACAGGGGTGAACACTGAAGCTTTCTTT
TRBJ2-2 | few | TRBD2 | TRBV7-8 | CASSLLYGLAGVDSPAGELFF | TGTGCCAGCAGCTTGTTATACGGACTAGCGGGAGTAGATAGTCCGGCCGGGGAGCTGTTTTTT
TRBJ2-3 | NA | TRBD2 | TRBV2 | CASSEIFSGDYYGTDTQYF | TGTGCCAGCAGTGAGATTTTTAGCGGGGACTACTACGGGACAGATACGCAGTATTTT
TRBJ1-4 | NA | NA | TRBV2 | CASKLGSTNEKLFF | TGTGCCAGCAAACTCGGGTCCACTAATGAAAAACTGTTTTTT
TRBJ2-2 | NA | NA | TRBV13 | CASSFLPRPEFAGELFF | TGTGCCAGCAGCTTCCTTCCCAGGCCGGAATTTGCCGGGGAGCTGTTTTTT
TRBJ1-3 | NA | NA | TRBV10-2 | CASSESGAMSGNTIYF | TGCGCCAGCAGTGAGTCGGGAGCAATGTCTGGAAACACCATATATTTT
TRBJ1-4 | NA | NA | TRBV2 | CASSEQGRTNEKLFF | TGTGCCAGCAGTGAACAGGGGAGAACTAATGAAAAACTGTTTTTT
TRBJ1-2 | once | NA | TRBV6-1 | CASSEWGGGYTF | TGTGCCAGCAGTGAATGGGGGGGAGGCTACACCTTC